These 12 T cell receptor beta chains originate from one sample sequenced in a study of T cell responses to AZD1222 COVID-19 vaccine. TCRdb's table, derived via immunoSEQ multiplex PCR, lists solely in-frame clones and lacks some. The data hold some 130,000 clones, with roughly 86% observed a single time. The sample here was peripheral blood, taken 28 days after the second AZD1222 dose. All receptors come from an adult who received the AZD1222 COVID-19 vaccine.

CDR3 amino acids: CASSAGQLQETQYF. CDR3 in DNA: TGTGCCAGCTCAGCGGGACAGCTTCAAGAGACCCAGTACTTC. The V gene is TRBV18, the J gene TRBJ2-5, with D possibly being TRBD1 (7 bases). CDR3 length equals 14 residues. Trimming took off 5 bases at V and 2 bases at J, with 12 bases between the two ends. Looked up from germline, CDR1 is KGHSH and CDR2 is LQKENI.

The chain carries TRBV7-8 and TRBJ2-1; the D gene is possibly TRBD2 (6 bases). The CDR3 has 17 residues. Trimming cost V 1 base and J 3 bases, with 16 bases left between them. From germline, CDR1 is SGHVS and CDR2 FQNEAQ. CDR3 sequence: CASSLVGMGGGYNEQFF. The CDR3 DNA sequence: TGTGCCAGCAGCTTAGTTGGGATGGGGGGAGGCTACAATGAGCAGTTCTTC.

CDR3: CASSASSSGRPQETQYF. CDR3 DNA: TGTGCCAGCAGTGCTTCGTCTAGCGGGAGACCACAAGAGACCCAGTACTTC. This rearrangement joins TRBV27 to TRBJ2-5, with 10 bases matching TRBD2. This CDR3 is 17 amino acids long. J was trimmed by 2 bases and V by 5 bases; bases with no gene match: 11. Germline V gene lookup returns CDR1 MNHEY and CDR2 SMNVEV (reference sequence).

The CDR3 DNA reads TGCGCCAGCAGCTTGGCGGCGGACGGCATGAACACCGGGGAGCTGTTTTTT. Translating it yields CASSLAADGMNTGELFF. The chain uses TRBV5-1 and TRBJ2-2; D is unresolved. CDR1 is SGHRS and CDR2 is YFSETQ in the germline V gene. This CDR3 contains 17 residues. V was clipped by 0 bases and J by 1 base, with 13 bases between them.

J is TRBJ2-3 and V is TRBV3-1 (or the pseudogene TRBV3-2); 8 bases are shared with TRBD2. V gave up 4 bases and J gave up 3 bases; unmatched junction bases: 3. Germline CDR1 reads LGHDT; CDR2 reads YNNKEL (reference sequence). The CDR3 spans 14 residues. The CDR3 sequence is CASSPAGATDTQYF. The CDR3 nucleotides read TGTGCCAGCAGCCCAGCGGGGGCTACAGATACGCAGTATTTT.

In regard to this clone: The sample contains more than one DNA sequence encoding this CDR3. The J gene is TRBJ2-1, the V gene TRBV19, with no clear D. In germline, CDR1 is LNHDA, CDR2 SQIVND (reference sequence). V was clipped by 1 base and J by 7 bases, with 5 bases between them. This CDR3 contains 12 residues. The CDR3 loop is CASSIGGNEQFF. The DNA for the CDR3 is TGTGCCAGTAGTATAGGTGGGAATGAGCAGTTCTTC.

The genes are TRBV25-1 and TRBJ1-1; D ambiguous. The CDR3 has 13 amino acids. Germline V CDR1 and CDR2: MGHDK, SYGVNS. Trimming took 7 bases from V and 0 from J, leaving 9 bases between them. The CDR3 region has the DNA TGTGCCAGCACAGCCGGTCTGAACACTGAAGCTTTCTTT. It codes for CASTAGLNTEAFF.

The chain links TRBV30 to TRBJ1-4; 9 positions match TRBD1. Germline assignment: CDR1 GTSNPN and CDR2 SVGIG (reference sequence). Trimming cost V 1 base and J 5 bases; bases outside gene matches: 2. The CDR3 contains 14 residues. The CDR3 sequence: CAWSAGQGNEKLFF. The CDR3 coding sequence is TGTGCCTGGAGTGCGGGACAGGGAAATGAAAAACTGTTTTTT.

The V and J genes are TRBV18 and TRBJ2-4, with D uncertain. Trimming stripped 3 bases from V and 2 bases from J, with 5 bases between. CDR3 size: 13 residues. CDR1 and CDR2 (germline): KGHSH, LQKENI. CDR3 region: CASSPGTKNIQYF. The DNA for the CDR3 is TGTGCCAGCTCACCTGGGACCAAAAACATTCAGTACTTC.

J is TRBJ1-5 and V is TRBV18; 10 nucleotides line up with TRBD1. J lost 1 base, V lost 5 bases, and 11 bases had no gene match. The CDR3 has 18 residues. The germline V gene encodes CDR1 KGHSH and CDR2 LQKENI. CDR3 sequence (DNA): TGTGCCAGCTCAGGGCCGGGACAGGGGCTTTTGAGCAATCAGCCCCAGCATTTT. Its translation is CASSGPGQGLLSNQPQHF.

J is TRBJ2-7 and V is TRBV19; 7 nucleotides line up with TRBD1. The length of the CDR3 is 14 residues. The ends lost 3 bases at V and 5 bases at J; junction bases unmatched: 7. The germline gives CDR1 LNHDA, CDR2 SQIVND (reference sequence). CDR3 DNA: TGTGCCAGTAGTATTACTTTGACAGGGCACGAGCAGTACTTC. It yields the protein CASSITLTGHEQYF. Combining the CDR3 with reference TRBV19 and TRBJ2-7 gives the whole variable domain DGGITQSPKYLFRKEGQNVTLSCEQNLNHDAMYWYRQDPGQGLRLIYYSQIVNDFQKGDIAEGYSVSREKKESFPLTVTSAQKNPTAFYLCASSITLTGHEQYFGPGTRLTVT.

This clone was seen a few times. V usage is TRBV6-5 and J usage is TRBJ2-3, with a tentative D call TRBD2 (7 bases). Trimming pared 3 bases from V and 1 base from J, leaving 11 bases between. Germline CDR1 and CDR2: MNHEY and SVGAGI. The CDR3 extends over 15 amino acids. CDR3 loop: CASSYGGAGTDTQYF. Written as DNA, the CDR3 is TGTGCCAGCAGTTATGGGGGGGCTGGCACAGATACGCAGTATTTT.